This TCR beta chain derives from a study of vaccination and CD4 T cells after COVID-19. Overall study: The convalescents were made up of six males and four females, two of whom were Hispanic. Study-wide results and caveats: Post-infection sampling omitted early timepoints and covered relatively few convalescent patients.

Of note for this clonotype: The antigen is undetermined.

Cultured CD4+ T-cell DNA underwent Oncomine TCR Beta short-read sequencing. TCRdb called the PCR reads again in MiXCR, with one record for every CDR3 protein. Here the sample spans fewer than 9,000 distinct CDR3 sequences, around 60% being singletons. As to treatment: approximately nine-day PBMC culture with coronavirus spike peptide pools or control peptides (ViraFEST assay). PCR positivity was dated March to December 2020, before US Alpha, Beta and Delta variants. The TCR was taken from a human donor who had recovered from COVID-19. Sequencing used CD4+ T cells from blood, cultured in vitro.

The CDR3 here is CASTGQLTSYEQYF. DNA for the CDR3: TGTGCCAGCACCGGACAGCTAACCTCCTACGAGCAGTACTTC. The V gene is TRBV6-1, the J gene TRBJ2-7, with D possibly TRBD1 on 6 matching bases. This CDR3 spans 14 amino acids. CDR1 MNHNS and CDR2 SASEGT come from the germline V gene. V lost 7 bases and J 0 bases, leaving 13 bases between the germline ends.